Described below is a single TCR beta chain sequence and its context. The data were taken from a study of control samples from healthy donors and cancer patients. The CDR3 sequence is 17 residues long. Per germline, CDR1 MDHEN and CDR2 SYDVKM. The V segment lost 5 bases and the J segment 4 bases; nucleotides outside the gene matches: 14. The repertoire was sequenced with immunoSEQ multiplex PCR; TCRdb's copy has only in-frame clones and lacks some. The sample records roughly 60,000 clones, 94% being singletons. The sample consisted of blood. This clonotype originated in a young man in good health. The chain employs TRBV28 and TRBJ1-1; 9 bases line up with TRBD1. The CDR3 spells CASSKRPGQGMPTEAFF. The DNA for the CDR3 is TGTGCCAGCAGTAAACGACCGGGACAGGGCATGCCCACTGAAGCTTTCTTT.